Listed below are T cell receptor beta chains from one sample, sequenced in a study of T cells in Graves' hyperthyroidism and ophthalmopathy. TCRdb fed the multiplex PCR reads into MiXCR, producing one record per CDR3 protein. The sample lists approximately 600,000 distinct CDR3 sequences; around 14% were seen once. The material sequenced was blood. These receptors were obtained from a woman aged 18-29 years with Graves' ophthalmopathy. Each CDR3 is given with its conserved first and last residue.

j_call: TRBJ2-7
v_call: TRBV3-1
cdr3_aa: CASSQDINFSYEQYF

j_call: TRBJ2-7
v_call: TRBV6-2/TRBV6-3
cdr3_aa: CASSYREVSTRTPYEQYF

j_call: TRBJ1-1
v_call: TRBV6-4
cdr3_aa: CASSYPGTGRPGAFF

j_call: TRBJ1-6
v_call: TRBV30
cdr3_aa: CAWDTLTGLGNSPLHF

j_call: TRBJ2-7
v_call: TRBV11-2
cdr3_aa: CASSLGVRQGIDEQYF

j_call: TRBJ2-3
v_call: TRBV30
cdr3_aa: CAWSMGGGADTQYF

j_call: TRBJ1-5
v_call: TRBV28
cdr3_aa: CASSPWTGKGQPQHF

j_call: TRBJ2-1
v_call: TRBV11-1
cdr3_aa: CASSPGLAGDREQFF

j_call: TRBJ2-2
v_call: TRBV6-1
cdr3_aa: CASSDFGWNTGELFF

j_call: TRBJ1-5
v_call: TRBV2
cdr3_aa: CASSDSNQPQHF

j_call: TRBJ1-1
v_call: TRBV28
cdr3_aa: CASRDRGRVPEAFF

j_call: TRBJ2-1
v_call: TRBV27
cdr3_aa: CASSSYGTSGRNEQFF

j_call: TRBJ2-6
v_call: TRBV19
cdr3_aa: CASTSSGRASGANVLTF

j_call: TRBJ2-1
v_call: TRBV10-1
cdr3_aa: CASSESLAGGSYNEQFF

j_call: TRBJ2-7
v_call: TRBV4-1
cdr3_aa: CASSSPREGGSYEQYF

j_call: TRBJ2-7
v_call: TRBV12-3/TRBV12-4
cdr3_aa: CASSFNRLTTYEQYF

j_call: TRBJ1-1
v_call: TRBV6-5
cdr3_aa: CASSYSPKTEAFF

j_call: TRBJ2-7
v_call: TRBV28
cdr3_aa: CASTTTSGRLEQYF

j_call: TRBJ2-2
v_call: TRBV12-3/TRBV12-4
cdr3_aa: CASSPVGGELFF

j_call: TRBJ2-5
v_call: TRBV12-3/TRBV12-4
cdr3_aa: CASSLERLNQETQYF

j_call: TRBJ1-2
v_call: TRBV19
cdr3_aa: CASNSGWDGYTF

j_call: TRBJ1-2
v_call: TRBV27
cdr3_aa: CASSLEASNYGYTF

j_call: TRBJ1-2
v_call: TRBV20-1
cdr3_aa: CSARDVDIANYGYTF

j_call: TRBJ1-2
v_call: TRBV12-3/TRBV12-4
cdr3_aa: CASSSRQGGGYGYTF

j_call: TRBJ2-7
v_call: TRBV3-1
cdr3_aa: CASSHPGHSQYF

j_call: TRBJ1-1
v_call: TRBV10-1
cdr3_aa: CASSLRQGDIKNTEAFF

j_call: TRBJ2-1
v_call: TRBV12-3/TRBV12-4
cdr3_aa: CASSPWGRSSYNEQFF

j_call: TRBJ2-5
v_call: TRBV28
cdr3_aa: CASSPARAQETQYF

j_call: TRBJ2-2
v_call: TRBV7-6
cdr3_aa: CASSSRTSGPHGELFF

j_call: TRBJ1-1
v_call: TRBV29-1
cdr3_aa: CSVETRPTGNTEAFF

j_call: TRBJ2-7
v_call: TRBV6-2/TRBV6-3
cdr3_aa: CASSYSASGQNSYEQYF

j_call: TRBJ2-1
v_call: TRBV2
cdr3_aa: CASSAGTSSYNEQFF

j_call: TRBJ2-2
v_call: TRBV18
cdr3_aa: CASSPPSWTGDTGELFF

j_call: TRBJ1-6
v_call: TRBV4-1
cdr3_aa: CASSQPTRGRNSPLHF

j_call: TRBJ2-1
v_call: TRBV6-1
cdr3_aa: CASRSGTSEYNEQFF

j_call: TRBJ1-2
v_call: TRBV7-2
cdr3_aa: CASSLVGGGTGSITNYGYTF

j_call: TRBJ2-3
v_call: TRBV30
cdr3_aa: CAWSGTSGPSGTQYF

j_call: TRBJ2-7
v_call: TRBV7-9
cdr3_aa: CASSLVGGYEQYF

j_call: TRBJ2-7
v_call: TRBV30
cdr3_aa: CAWSVGQASYEQYF

j_call: TRBJ2-3
v_call: TRBV3-1
cdr3_aa: CASSQEWVAGGFGTDTQYF

j_call: TRBJ2-1
v_call: TRBV9
cdr3_aa: CASSVFGVHNEQFF

j_call: TRBJ2-7
v_call: TRBV5-1
cdr3_aa: CASSFIAGSIYEQYF

j_call: TRBJ1-2
v_call: TRBV9
cdr3_aa: CASSLTGGGGRLHGYTF

j_call: TRBJ2-6
v_call: TRBV2
cdr3_aa: CASSAPGTSGRTPGANVLTF

j_call: TRBJ1-2
v_call: TRBV7-2
cdr3_aa: CASSFSGLSGYTF

j_call: TRBJ2-3
v_call: TRBV20-1
cdr3_aa: CSVWGAGTDTQYF

j_call: TRBJ1-2
v_call: TRBV9
cdr3_aa: CASSGEVVGLVYGYTF